This T cell receptor beta chain is drawn from a study of CD8 T cells in Susac syndrome. Sequencing of TCR beta, carried out with a high-throughput approach, was applied to CD8+ and CD4+ T cells from the blood. Negative isolation was used for CD8+ and CD4+ T cells, and FACS enrichment was applied to TEMRA cells. Random hexamers were used to reverse transcribe an amount of roughly 0.45 to 1 ug RNA. TCRdb analysed the immunoSEQ multiplex PCR reads with MiXCR anew, one entry per CDR3 protein. The sample holds around 160,000 distinct CDR3 sequences, 90% to 95% seen once. Unmatched junction bases numbered 6, after V lost 0 bases and J lost 6 bases. There are 17 residues in the CDR3. Germline V gives CDR1 ENHRY, CDR2 SYGVKD.

The specimen sequenced was CD4+ T cells from PBMCs. This sequence was found in a human donor in good health. The chain carries TRBV10-3 and TRBJ2-3; TRBD2 matches at 13 bases. The CDR3 nucleotides are TGTGCCATCAGTGAGTCTACTAGCGGGGGGGCCGAGGATACGCAGTATTTT. Amino acid sequence: CAISESTSGGAEDTQYF.